This T cell receptor (beta chain) is drawn from a study of T cell responses to AZD1222 COVID-19 vaccine. Study results and limitations: Spike-specific TCR breadth and depth grew following two AZD1222 doses.

Worth noting for this clone: The antigen remains undetermined.

Sequencing used immunoSEQ multiplex PCR; TCRdb keeps in-frame clones, though not all of them. The repertoire includes 100,000 to 130,000 clones, around 92% of them detected once, and about 8.1% sits in the top ten. Germline V gene sequence: CDR1 SGHDT, CDR2 YYEEEE. Trimming cost V 4 bases and J 0 bases, with 13 bases left between them. This CDR3 contains 15 residues. The chain is built from TRBV5-6 and TRBJ1-1, with a possible D match to TRBD1 (6 bases). The receptor was derived from an adult who received the AZD1222 COVID-19 vaccine. The sequences come from peripheral blood, collected 28 days after the second AZD1222 dose. Here the CDR3 reads CASSPPDRLNTEAFF. For the CDR3, the DNA is TGTGCCAGCAGCCCACCGGACAGATTGAACACTGAAGCTTTCTTT.